A selection of T cell receptor beta chains follows, all from one sample in a study of cytomegalovirus exposure and HLA in healthy donors. Sequencing used immunoSEQ multiplex PCR; TCRdb keeps in-frame clones, though not all of them. The sample records approximately 99,000 clones, over 60% being singletons. Sequenced input: PBMCs. The source is a male donor in good health and CMV-seropositive. Each CDR3 is given with its conserved first and last residue. The order of the fields is D gene, clone size, V gene, J gene, CDR3 protein, CDR3 DNA. D genes are given only for firm matches. Clone size appears in some rows only: once, few, many, or a class for an expanded clone.

>-|-|TRBV5-6|TRBJ1-1
CASSLASGNTEAFF
TGTGCCAGCAGCTTGGCTTCAGGGAACACTGAAGCTTTCTTT
>TRBD1|-|TRBV12-5|TRBJ2-2
CASGWQGAGELFF
TGTGCTAGTGGTTGGCAGGGGGCCGGGGAGCTGTTTTTT
>TRBD2|once|TRBV7-2|TRBJ2-3
CASSWGLAGSLDTQYF
TGTGCCAGCAGCTGGGGACTAGCGGGGTCACTAGATACGCAGTATTTT
>-|-|TRBV6-5|TRBJ1-1
CASSYGGGMNTEAFF
TGTGCCAGCAGTTACGGGGGGGGCATGAACACTGAAGCTTTCTTT
>-|-|TRBV29-1|TRBJ2-7
CSATFGYEQYF
TGCAGCGCAACCTTCGGCTACGAGCAGTACTTC
>-|-|TRBV30|TRBJ1-4
CAWSGPRTVDREKLFF
TGTGCCTGGAGTGGTCCCCGGACAGTAGATAGGGAAAAACTGTTTTTT
>TRBD2|-|TRBV6-5|TRBJ2-7
CASSFGLAETYEQYF
TGTGCCAGCAGTTTCGGACTAGCGGAAACCTACGAGCAGTACTTC
>-|-|TRBV15|TRBJ1-6
CATSRDPGSASPLHF
TGTGCCACCAGCAGAGATCCGGGGTCGGCTTCACCCCTCCACTTT
>-|few|TRBV27|TRBJ1-5
CASSLSWGDQPQHF
TGTGCCAGCAGTTTATCGTGGGGGGATCAGCCCCAGCATTTT
>-|few|TRBV29-1|TRBJ1-2
CSALDGEGANYGYTF
TGCAGCGCCCTAGATGGTGAAGGAGCTAACTATGGCTACACCTTC
>-|-|TRBV6-5|TRBJ1-1
CASSYRGAEAFF
TGTGCCAGCAGTTACAGAGGCGCTGAAGCTTTCTTT
>TRBD1|-|TRBV10-1|TRBJ2-5
CASSDILGDREETQYF
TGCGCCAGCAGTGACATTCTTGGGGACAGGGAAGAGACCCAGTACTTC
>-|few|TRBV2|TRBJ1-6
CASSEMGGGHSPLHF
TGTGCCAGCAGTGAAATGGGGGGAGGTCATTCACCCCTCCACTTT
>TRBD1|-|TRBV19|TRBJ1-6
CASRAGQGRSPLHF
TGTGCCAGTAGGGCGGGACAGGGCAGATCACCCCTCCACTTT
>TRBD1|few|TRBV9|TRBJ1-2
CASSVDRGYGYTF
TGTGCCAGCAGCGTAGACAGGGGGTATGGCTACACCTTC
>TRBD2|-|TRBV5-1|TRBJ2-1
CASSLPGGAYNEQFF
TGCGCCAGCAGCCTACCCGGGGGGGCCTACAATGAGCAGTTCTTC
>-|-|TRBV4-1|TRBJ1-5
CASSHSGGGYSNQPQHF
TGCGCCAGCAGTCACTCGGGGGGAGGATATAGCAATCAGCCCCAGCATTTT
>-|-|TRBV11-2|TRBJ1-1
CASSPLADSTEAFF
TGTGCCAGCAGCCCGCTGGCGGATAGCACTGAAGCTTTCTTT
>-|few|TRBV5-6|TRBJ1-5
CASSFNSNQPQHF
TGTGCCAGCAGCTTTAATAGCAATCAGCCCCAGCATTTT
>-|once|TRBV5-1|TRBJ1-6
CASSLVGAGNSPLHF
TGCGCCAGCAGCTTGGTAGGGGCAGGGAATTCACCCCTCCACTTT
>TRBD1|-|TRBV11-2|TRBJ1-1
CASSSIRTGYTNTEAFF
TGTGCCAGCAGCTCCATTCGGACAGGGTATACGAACACTGAAGCTTTCTTT
>TRBD2|-|TRBV2|TRBJ2-7
CASSDQRGGLNF
TGTGCCAGCAGTGATCAGCGGGGGGGCCTGAACTTC
>TRBD1|-|TRBV9|TRBJ2-7
CASSVASGQGNPYEQYF
TGTGCCAGCAGCGTAGCCTCGGGACAGGGGAATCCCTACGAGCAGTACTTC
>TRBD1|-|TRBV5-1|TRBJ2-1
CASSQGQGNEQFF
TGCGCCAGCAGCCAGGGACAGGGCAATGAGCAGTTCTTC
>TRBD1|medium-sized|TRBV7-3|TRBJ1-1
CASSFKGGTGYEAFF
TGTGCCAGCAGCTTTAAGGGAGGGACAGGGTATGAAGCTTTCTTT
>TRBD2|-|TRBV30|TRBJ2-3
CAWSAGGGTDTQYF
TGTGCCTGGAGTGCCGGGGGGGGAACAGATACGCAGTATTTT
>-|-|TRBV19|TRBJ2-1
CASSIGIASYNEQFF
TGTGCCAGTAGTATCGGGATAGCTTCCTACAATGAGCAGTTCTTC
>-|-|TRBV5-1|TRBJ2-2
CASSLAPQGNTGELFF
TGCGCCAGCAGCTTAGCGCCTCAGGGGAACACCGGGGAGCTGTTTTTT
>-|-|TRBV6-1|TRBJ1-3
CASIERGNTIYF
TGTGCCAGCATAGAACGTGGAAACACCATATATTTT
>TRBD1|-|TRBV10-3|TRBJ1-1
CAISGTGAHTEAFF
TGTGCCATCAGTGGGACAGGGGCCCACACTGAAGCTTTCTTT
>-|few|TRBV6-6|TRBJ1-1
CASRSNRADTEAFF
TGTGCCAGCAGATCAAACAGGGCCGACACTGAAGCTTTCTTT
>-|-|TRBV6-5|TRBJ1-1
CASTGGRNTEAFF
TGTGCCAGCACGGGGGGGCGGAACACTGAAGCTTTCTTT
>-|-|TRBV30|TRBJ1-2
CAWSSKSGPTFYGYTF
TGTGCCTGGAGTTCCAAGAGTGGGCCGACCTTCTATGGCTACACCTTC
>TRBD1|-|TRBV27|TRBJ1-2
CASSYGTGGSNYGYTF
TGTGCCAGCAGTTACGGGACAGGGGGATCTAACTATGGCTACACCTTC
>-|-|TRBV5-5|TRBJ2-4
CASSLDRARVIQYF
TGTGCCAGCAGCTTGGACAGGGCGCGGGTCATTCAGTACTTC
>-|-|TRBV7-2|TRBJ1-5
CASSLHLSGQPQHF
TGTGCCAGCAGCCTCCACCTGTCGGGGCAGCCCCAGCATTTT
>-|-|TRBV4-1|TRBJ1-5
CASSPPGGAGNQPQHF
TGCGCCAGCAGCCCTCCGGGGGGTGCAGGCAATCAGCCCCAGCATTTT
>-|-|TRBV5-1|TRBJ2-1
CASSLADGGRRQFF
TGCGCCAGCAGCTTGGCCGACGGGGGGCGACGGCAGTTCTTC
>-|-|TRBV2|TRBJ1-6
CASSEGRGNSPLHF
TGTGCCAGCAGTGAAGGAAGGGGGAATTCACCCCTCCACTTT
>TRBD2|-|TRBV6-5|TRBJ2-1
CASSYSSLAGGFEQFF
TGTGCCAGCAGTTACTCGAGTCTAGCGGGGGGCTTTGAGCAGTTCTTC
>-|-|TRBV5-6|TRBJ1-5
CASSSRVKWGQPQHF
TGTGCCAGCAGCTCCAGGGTCAAGTGGGGTCAGCCCCAGCATTTT
>TRBD1|-|TRBV18|TRBJ2-2
CASSPLSAGGTGELFF
TGTGCCAGCTCACCACTCTCCGCAGGGGGAACCGGGGAGCTGTTTTTT
>-|-|TRBV5-1|TRBJ1-1
CASSLLGRGNTEAFF
TGCGCCAGCAGCTTGTTGGGCAGGGGGAACACTGAAGCTTTCTTT
>TRBD2|-|TRBV7-3|TRBJ2-7
CASSTGGEQYF
TGTGCCAGCAGCACGGGGGGCGAGCAGTACTTC
>-|-|TRBV30|TRBJ1-6
CACLREGVSSYNSPLHF
TGTGCCTGCCTAAGGGAGGGGGTAAGCTCCTATAATTCACCCCTCCACTTT
>-|few|TRBV5-6|TRBJ1-6
CASSRQEQNSPLHF
TGTGCCAGCAGCCGACAGGAACAAAATTCACCCCTCCACTTT